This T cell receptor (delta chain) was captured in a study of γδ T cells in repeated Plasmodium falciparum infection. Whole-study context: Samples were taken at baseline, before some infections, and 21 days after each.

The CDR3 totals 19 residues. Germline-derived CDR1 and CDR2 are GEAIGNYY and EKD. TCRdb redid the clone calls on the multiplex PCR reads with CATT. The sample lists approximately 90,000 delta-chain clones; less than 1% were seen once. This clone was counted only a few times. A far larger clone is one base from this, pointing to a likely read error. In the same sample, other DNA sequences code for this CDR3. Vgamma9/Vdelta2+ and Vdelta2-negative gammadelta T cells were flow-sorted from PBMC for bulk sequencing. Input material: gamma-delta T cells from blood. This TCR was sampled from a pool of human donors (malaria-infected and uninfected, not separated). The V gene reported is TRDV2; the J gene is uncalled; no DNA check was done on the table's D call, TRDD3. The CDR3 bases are TGTGCCTGTGACACCGTGGGCAGTGTGGTGGGGGACCACACCGATAAACTCATTTTT. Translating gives CACDTVGSVVGDHTDKLIF.